Each of the 32 T cell receptor beta chains below was sequenced from the same sample in a study of blood T cell repertoires in COVID-19. Sequenced by immunoSEQ multiplex PCR; TCRdb stores in-frame clones only, minus some. The sample lists approximately 400,000 clones; around 89% were seen once. The sequencing sample was made of peripheral blood. Receptor source: a man aged 35-49 years with acute or convalescent COVID-19.

The chain employs TRBV5-1 and TRBJ2-6; 8 bases fit TRBD1. Per the germline V gene, CDR1 is SGHRS and CDR2 is YFSETQ. Trimming removed 1 base from V and 2 bases from J; junction bases left unmatched: 5. The CDR3 length is 17 residues. The CDR3 coding sequence is TGCGCCAGCAGCTTGCTGCAGGGGGCTCCTGGGGCCAACGTCCTGACTTTC. Translation gives CASSLLQGAPGANVLTF.

The V and J genes are TRBV19 and TRBJ1-5; 12 bases map to TRBD1. Germline CDR1 LNHDA, CDR2 SQIVND (reference sequence). This CDR3 has 16 residues. Trimming at V came to 3 bases and at J to 6 bases, leaving 6 bases not matched to a gene. The CDR3 reads CASSISGQGAGQPQHF. The CDR3 DNA is TGTGCCAGTAGTATCTCGGGACAGGGGGCCGGTCAGCCCCAGCATTTT.

The chain joins TRBV5-4 to TRBJ2-7, with TRBD2 matching 8 bases. This CDR3 contains 13 residues. Germline trimming cut 1 base from V and 13 bases from J; bases unmatched to any gene: 10. Per germline, CDR1 SGHNT and CDR2 YYREEE (reference sequence). The CDR3 here is CASSLRRGAQNYF. The CDR3, as DNA: TGTGCCAGCAGCTTGCGGCGGGGGGCCCAAAACTACTTC.

This clone was seen more than once but under ten times. The chain recombines TRBV7-2 with TRBJ1-3; no reliable D call. This CDR3 has 14 amino acids. V was clipped by 1 base and J by 1 base, with 5 bases between them. Germline loops: CDR1 SGHTA, CDR2 FQGNSA. The DNA for the CDR3 is TGTGCCAGCAGCTTAGAATATTCTGGAAACACCATATATTTT. Translation: CASSLEYSGNTIYF. The full variable domain, completed using reference TRBV7-2 and TRBJ1-3, is GAGVSQSPSNKVTEKGKDVELRCDPISGHTALYWYRQSLGQGLEFLIYFQGNSAPDKSGLPSDRFSAERTGGSVSTLTIQRTQQEDSAVYLCASSLEYSGNTIYFGEGSWLTVV.

This sequence joins TRBV19 and TRBJ1-1, with 7 bases identical to TRBD1. CDR1 LNHDA and CDR2 SQIVND come from the germline V gene (reference sequence). V shed 2 bases and J 0 bases; nucleotides not matched to a gene: 12. CDR3 length: 18 residues. CDR3 nucleotide sequence: TGTGCCAGTAGTATAAGAACGGACAGGAGATTCATGAACACTGAAGCTTTCTTT. Residues: CASSIRTDRRFMNTEAFF.

The chain couples TRBV10-3 to TRBJ1-6, with 10 nucleotides matching TRBD1. The trim removed 5 bases at V and 9 bases at J, leaving 4 bases unmatched. Germline loops: CDR1 ENHRY, CDR2 SYGVKD. This CDR3 has 14 amino acids. CDR3 coding DNA: TGTGCCATCAGTTCCGGGACAGGGGTTTCACCCCTCCACTTT. Its protein product is CAISSGTGVSPLHF.

The V call is TRBV28, the J call TRBJ1-1; 8 bases are a match to TRBD1. V lost 3 bases to trimming and J lost 1 base; unmatched junction nucleotides: 1. Germline V gene sequence: CDR1 MDHEN, CDR2 SYDVKM. This CDR3 region has 14 residues. The CDR3 protein is CASSLTGANTEAFF. The CDR3 region has the DNA TGTGCCAGCAGTTTGACAGGGGCGAACACTGAAGCTTTCTTT.

The chain has TRBV28 and TRBJ2-2, with D possibly being TRBD1 (5 bases). V lost 3 bases, J lost 4 bases, and 15 bases lay in between. Germline V lookup: CDR1 MDHEN, CDR2 SYDVKM. There are 16 residues in the CDR3. The CDR3 is CASSFARADGTGELFF. CDR3 DNA: TGTGCCAGCAGTTTTGCCAGGGCTGACGGCACCGGGGAGCTGTTTTTT.

This clone came up once. The chain recombines TRBV10-2 with TRBJ1-1; D remains unclear. Germline V gene lookup returns CDR1 WSHSY and CDR2 SAAADI. The length of the CDR3 is 14 residues. V was clipped by 4 bases and J by 1 base, with 10 bases between them. The CDR3 sequence is CASSGSATNTEAFF. CDR3 DNA: TGCGCCAGCAGTGGGTCTGCTACGAACACTGAAGCTTTCTTT.

On this clone itself: Sequence at one end of the junction differs from germline and may be a read error. The chain couples TRBV6-5 to TRBJ2-5; 10 nucleotides agree with TRBD2. CDR3 length equals 16 residues. Germline values: CDR1 MNHEY, CDR2 SVGAGI. The CDR3 sequence: CASSNSLAGVQETQYF. CDR3 in DNA: TGTGCCAGCAGTAACTCGCTAGCGGGAGTTCAGGAGACCCAGTACTTC.

The table lists this clone with a count of one. V usage is TRBV29-1 and J usage is TRBJ2-1; 9 nucleotides agree with TRBD2. The CDR3 consists of 15 residues. Trimming removed 6 bases from V and 0 bases from J; junction bases left unmatched: 6. Germline CDR1 is SQVTM and CDR2 is ANQGSEA. The CDR3 sequence: CSVAGTSSSYNEQFF. For the CDR3, the DNA is TGCAGCGTCGCTGGGACTAGCAGCTCCTACAATGAGCAGTTCTTC.

The rearrangement uses TRBV4-2 and TRBJ1-1; unclear D gene. The germline V gene encodes CDR1 LGHNA and CDR2 YNFKEQ. This CDR3 is built from 15 residues. V dropped 4 bases and J dropped 2 bases, with 14 bases sitting between them. CDR3 DNA: TGTGCCAGCAGCCCGAGGGAGACGGCCAACACTGAAGCTTTCTTT. Amino acid sequence: CASSPRETANTEAFF.

CDR3 DNA: TGTGCCAGCTCACCACCAACAGCGGGGGGGTACAATGAGCAGTTCTTC. Translated, it gives CASSPPTAGGYNEQFF. This chain uses TRBV18 with TRBJ2-1, with 10 bases lining up with TRBD2. CDR1 is KGHSH and CDR2 is LQKENI in the germline V gene. There are 16 residues in the CDR3. V dropped 0 bases and J dropped 4; count of bases not matched to a gene: 3.

The V and J genes are TRBV5-6 and TRBJ2-2; 8 positions match TRBD1. The CDR3 is made up of 15 amino acids. Germline V gene sequence: CDR1 SGHDT, CDR2 YYEEEE. The J segment lost 1 base and the V segment lost 2 bases, leaving 1 base of the junction unmatched. CDR3 coding DNA: TGTGCCAGCAGCTTTGGGACAGGGAACACCGGGGAGCTGTTTTTT. This translates into CASSFGTGNTGELFF.

The count of this clone is one. This chain links TRBV19 with TRBJ2-5; D possibly corresponds to TRBD1 (5 bases). From germline, CDR1 is LNHDA and CDR2 SQIVND (reference sequence). The CDR3 loop spans 12 amino acids. The V and J ends lost 7 bases and 5 bases respectively, with 11 bases between them. The CDR3 DNA reads TGTGCCAGTACGTCTCCAGGGGAGACCCAGTACTTC. It is translated as CASTSPGETQYF.

The chain employs TRBV9 and TRBJ1-2; D might be TRBD1 (5 bases). Germline CDR1 SGDLS, CDR2 YYNGEE. Trimming took off 3 bases at V and 4 bases at J, with 10 bases between the two ends. The length of the CDR3 is 13 residues. In nucleotides, the CDR3 is TGTGCCAGCAGCGCCCAGGGTTCCTATGGCTACACCTTC. It translates to CASSAQGSYGYTF.

The genes are TRBV10-3 and TRBJ1-2; 12 bases match TRBD1. The length of the CDR3 is 14 residues. Trimming took 4 bases from V and 7 from J; bases not matched to a gene: 4. Germline loops: CDR1 ENHRY, CDR2 SYGVKD. CDR3 sequence reads: CAISGGQGAIGYTF. CDR3 DNA: TGTGCCATCAGTGGGGGACAGGGGGCAATTGGCTACACCTTC.

V is TRBV27 and J is TRBJ1-5; possible D gene TRBD1, 6 bases. The CDR3 is 17 amino acids. Germline V CDR1 and CDR2: MNHEY, SMNVEV (reference sequence). The V and J ends lost 7 bases and 0 bases respectively, with 19 bases between them. The CDR3 spells CASTSRGGPYSNQPQHF. In nucleotides, the CDR3 is TGTGCCAGCACCTCCAGGGGCGGACCTTATAGCAATCAGCCCCAGCATTTT.

The gene calls are TRBV7-2 and TRBJ1-2; the D gene is possibly TRBD1 (5 bases). This CDR3 has 15 residues. V lost 3 bases and J lost 7, with 18 bases in between. Looked up from germline, CDR1 is SGHTA and CDR2 is FQGNSA. This CDR3 is CASSLDGKTVLGYTF. CDR3 DNA: TGTGCCAGCAGCTTGGATGGCAAGACAGTACTTGGCTACACCTTC.

The chain couples TRBV4-1 to TRBJ2-1; 12 bases fit TRBD2. Per germline, CDR1 MGHRA and CDR2 YSYEKL. V trimming: 2 bases; J trimming: 7 bases; junction bases outside the gene matches: 6. This CDR3 has 16 amino acids. CDR3 protein: CASSQPTSGRRNEQFF. The CDR3 DNA reads as TGCGCCAGCAGCCAACCTACTAGCGGGAGGAGGAATGAGCAGTTCTTC.

The V and J genes are TRBV29-1 and TRBJ1-1, with a weak D call TRBD1 (6 bases). This CDR3 is built from 13 residues. Per the germline V gene, CDR1 is SQVTM and CDR2 is ANQGSEA. V dropped 3 bases and J dropped 4 bases, with 12 bases sitting between them. The CDR3 sequence: CSVESKGVTEAFF. DNA for the CDR3: TGCAGCGTTGAGTCAAAGGGGGTCACTGAAGCTTTCTTT.

This clone was seen just once. V and J are TRBV15 and TRBJ2-7; D is uncertain. The CDR3 covers 15 residues. The germline CDR1 and CDR2 sequences are LNHNV and YYDKDF (reference sequence). V lost 1 base to trimming and J lost 0 bases, with 10 bases between them. The CDR3 DNA reads as TGTGCCACCAGCAGAGTAACGGCTAGCTCCTACGAGCAGTACTTC. Encoded protein: CATSRVTASSYEQYF.

The chain combines TRBV4-3 with TRBJ1-1; tentatively, D is TRBD1 (5 bases). V was clipped by 0 bases and J by 3 bases, with 11 bases between them. CDR3 length: 15 amino acids. Germline V gene data show CDR1 as LGHNA and CDR2 as YSLEER. CDR3 DNA: TGCGCCAGCAGCCAAGATAGCGGCAGGGACACTGAAGCTTTCTTT. Translating it yields CASSQDSGRDTEAFF.

As for this clone: Sequence at one end of the junction differs from germline and may be a read error. The chain joins TRBV7-7 to TRBJ2-1; 7 positions match TRBD1. Germline lookup yields CDR1 SSHAT and CDR2 FNYEAQ (reference sequence). The CDR3 totals 15 residues. The CDR3 protein is CASSPGQHQSNEQFF. The CDR3 DNA reads TGTGCTAGCAGCCCGGGACAGCACCAGAGCAATGAGCAGTTCTTC.

The chain links TRBV27 to TRBJ1-2; 7 positions agree with TRBD1. Per germline, CDR1 MNHEY and CDR2 SMNVEV (reference sequence). This CDR3 comprises 16 residues. V lost 3 bases, J lost 2 bases, and 9 bases stayed unmatched. The CDR3 DNA is TGTGCCAGCAGTTTCCTAACAGGGGCCTACAACTATGGCTACACCTTC. Translation gives CASSFLTGAYNYGYTF.

The chain has TRBV5-1 and TRBJ1-3, with TRBD1 identical over 7 bases. This CDR3 comprises 18 residues. Germline V CDR1 and CDR2: SGHRS, YFSETQ. V lost 0 bases to trimming and J lost 0 bases; unmatched junction nucleotides: 9. CDR3 bases: TGCGCCAGCAGCTTGGCCTATTCGGGACAGCGCTCTGGAAACACCATATATTTT. It codes for CASSLAYSGQRSGNTIYF.

The chain combines TRBV11-2 with TRBJ2-1, with D possibly TRBD1 on 6 matching bases. V lost 3 bases and J lost 10, with 13 bases in between. CDR3 length equals 13 residues. Per the germline V gene, CDR1 is SGHAT and CDR2 is FQNNGV. The CDR3 spells CASSLNVRGEQFF. In nucleotides, the CDR3 is TGTGCCAGCAGCTTGAACGTCAGGGGCGAGCAGTTCTTC.

This clone was seen just once. This rearrangement joins TRBV7-9 to TRBJ1-6; 7 positions agree with TRBD1. The V segment lost 0 bases and the J segment 6 bases; nucleotides outside the gene matches: 5. The CDR3 has 16 residues. CDR1 is SEHNR, CDR2 FQNEAQ, per germline (reference sequence). CDR3 sequence: CASSLAPDRTNSPLHF. The CDR3 DNA follows: TGTGCCAGCAGCTTAGCGCCGGACAGGACTAATTCACCCCTCCACTTT. Supplemented by reference TRBV7-9 and TRBJ1-6, the full variable domain reads DTGVSQNPRHKITKRGQNVTFRCDPISEHNRLYWYRQTLGQGPEFLTYFQNEAQLEKSRLLSDRFSAERPKGSFSTLEIQRTEQGDSAMYLCASSLAPDRTNSPLHFGNGTRLTVT.

The genes are TRBV19 and TRBJ2-2; 7 bases line up with TRBD2. J lost 8 bases, V lost 7 bases, and 16 bases had no gene match. The CDR3 spans 16 residues. CDR1 LNHDA and CDR2 SQIVND come from the germline V gene (reference sequence). The CDR3 region has the DNA TGTGCCAGTACCACTCAGGGAGGGGTCCTGAGTGGGGAGCTGTTTTTT. It is translated as CASTTQGGVLSGELFF. The full variable domain, in which reference TRBV19 and TRBJ2-2 provide the parts outside the CDR3, is DGGITQSPKYLFRKEGQNVTLSCEQNLNHDAMYWYRQDPGQGLRLIYYSQIVNDFQKGDIAEGYSVSREKKESFPLTVTSAQKNPTAFYLCASTTQGGVLSGELFFGEGSRLTVL.

The rearrangement uses TRBV27 and TRBJ1-3; D uncertain. CDR1 is MNHEY, CDR2 SMNVEV, per germline (reference sequence). V was clipped by 5 bases and J by 0 bases, with 11 bases between them. This CDR3 comprises 15 residues. CDR3 nucleotide sequence: TGTGCCAGCAGTGTGTGGCCTAGCTCTGGAAACACCATATATTTT. Protein sequence: CASSVWPSSGNTIYF.

This clone is a singleton in its sample. V usage is TRBV7-9 and J usage is TRBJ1-2, with 8 positions matching TRBD1. CDR1 and CDR2 from the germline V gene are SEHNR and FQNEAQ (reference sequence). This CDR3 has 13 residues. The V gene end was trimmed by 5 bases and the J gene end by 6 bases; junction bases not matched to a gene: 5. CDR3 protein: CASSQTGEHGYTF. For the CDR3, the DNA is TGTGCCAGCAGCCAGACAGGGGAGCATGGCTACACCTTC.

The CDR3 reads CASSLPDKPYEQYF. The CDR3 nucleotides are TGTGCCAGCAGCCTCCCAGACAAGCCCTACGAGCAGTACTTC. The rearrangement links TRBV3-1 (or the pseudogene TRBV3-2) to TRBJ2-7, with D unresolved. With 4 bases removed from V and 2 bases from J, the gap between germline ends came to 12 bases. Germline V gives CDR1 LGHDT, CDR2 YNNKEL (reference sequence). CDR3 length equals 14 residues.